The 11 T cell receptor beta chains given below trace back to one sample, sequenced in a study of T cells in Graves' hyperthyroidism and ophthalmopathy. From RNA transcripts, TCR beta CDR3 regions were amplified. Researchers ran a first-round RT-PCR on the TCR CDR3 using the HTBI primer set. TCRdb redid the calling of the multiplex PCR reads with MiXCR, one entry per CDR3 protein. There are approximately 400,000 distinct CDR3 sequences in the sample; about a sixth occur only once, and almost 8% lies in the top ten. The sequencing input was blood. Receptors originate from a woman under 30 with Graves' hyperthyroidism.

This clonotype was observed at least ten times. The rearrangement joins TRBV6-2 or TRBV6-3 to TRBJ2-7; no reliable D call. The germline gives CDR1 MNHEY, CDR2 SVGEGT. V lost 2 bases and J lost 6, with 11 bases in between. The CDR3 runs 13 residues. CDR3: CASSYQTGLEQYF. In DNA, the CDR3 is TGTGCCAGCAGTTACCAAACCGGCCTCGAGCAGTACTTC.

At least ten counts were recorded for this clonotype. J is TRBJ2-5 and V is TRBV7-3; D may be TRBD1 (5 bases). Deletions cut 1 base from V and 5 bases from J, with 8 bases between. This CDR3 is built from 13 residues. The germline V gene encodes CDR1 SGHTA and CDR2 FQGTGA. The CDR3 reads CASSLRQYETQYF. In DNA form, the CDR3 reads TGTGCCAGCAGCTTAAGACAGTACGAGACCCAGTACTTC.

V gene TRBV9 combines with J gene TRBJ1-1; D possibly corresponds to TRBD1 (5 bases). V shed 0 bases and J shed 4 bases, with 13 bases lying between them. Germline V gene sequence: CDR1 SGDLS, CDR2 YYNGEE. This CDR3 spans 15 amino acids. This chain's CDR3 is CASSVGRGWGTEAFF. The CDR3 nucleotides read TGTGCCAGCAGCGTAGGGAGGGGATGGGGCACTGAAGCTTTCTTT. The full variable domain, rest sourced from reference TRBV9 and TRBJ1-1, is DSGVTQTPKHLITATGQRVTLRCSPRSGDLSVYWYQQSLDQGLQFLIQYYNGEERAKGNILERFSAQQFPDLHSELNLSSLELGDSALYFCASSVGRGWGTEAFFGQGTRLTVV.

This clonotype came up a few times. This chain connects TRBV6-1 to TRBJ1-2; D is ambiguous. CDR3 length equals 14 residues. Per the germline V gene, CDR1 is MNHNS and CDR2 is SASEGT. Trimming left V 4 bases short and J 4 bases short, with 13 bases between. The CDR3 bases are TGTGCCAGCAGTGCAGTATCCGGCGGCTATGGCTACACCTTC. Protein: CASSAVSGGYGYTF.

This clonotype was picked up a small number of times. This could be a read error, since a much larger clone is one nucleotide away. This chain links TRBV20-1 with TRBJ2-3; 9 bases are shared with TRBD2. The CDR3 totals 14 residues. Germline V gene data show CDR1 as DFQATT and CDR2 as SNEGSKA (reference sequence). Trimming at V came to 4 bases and at J to 2 bases, leaving 4 bases not matched to a gene. In nucleotides, the CDR3 is TGCAGTGCTATAAGCGGGGGGATCACAGATACGCAGTATTTT. Translation: CSAISGGITDTQYF.

Many counts were recorded for this clonotype. The V gene is TRBV20-1, the J gene TRBJ2-4, with 8 bases lining up with TRBD2. The V segment lost 0 bases and the J segment 7 bases; nucleotides outside the gene matches: 11. This CDR3 region has 16 residues. CDR1 and CDR2 from the germline V gene are DFQATT and SNEGSKA (reference sequence). The DNA for the CDR3 is TGCAGTGCTAGAGACAGAGCGGGAGAGGAGGAGAACATTCAGTACTTC. Amino acids: CSARDRAGEEENIQYF.

The table lists this clonotype with many counts. The chain links TRBV5-1 to TRBJ1-2, with TRBD1 as a possible D gene (5 bases). Trimming took off 2 bases at V and 0 bases at J, with 8 bases between the two ends. The germline V gene encodes CDR1 SGHRS and CDR2 YFSETQ. The CDR3 is made up of 14 amino acids. The CDR3 reads CASSFQGPNYGYTF. The CDR3 DNA is TGCGCCAGCAGCTTTCAGGGCCCTAACTATGGCTACACCTTC.

With regard to this clonotype: A much more abundant neighbour one base away suggests this may be a read error. This sequence joins TRBV6-2 or TRBV6-3 and TRBJ2-1, with a possible D match to TRBD2 (6 bases). The CDR3 has 15 amino acids. Trimming took off 2 bases at V and 8 bases at J, with 16 bases between the two ends. Germline CDR1 is MNHEY and CDR2 is SVGEGT. CDR3 DNA: TGTGCCAGCAGTTACCTCGGGAGCCCCCCTCATGAGCAGTTCTTC. Its protein product is CASSYLGSPPHEQFF.

The gene calls are TRBV4-1 and TRBJ2-7; the D call may be TRBD1 or TRBD2 (5 bases each). This CDR3 has 16 residues. Germline-derived CDR1 and CDR2 are MGHRA and YSYEKL. Between the trimmed V and J ends, which lost 1 base and 3 bases, there was a span of 16 bases. The CDR3 loop is CASSQVGAPNDYEQYF. The CDR3 region has the DNA TGCGCCAGCAGCCAAGTCGGGGCCCCAAATGACTACGAGCAGTACTTC.

The V call is TRBV6-1, the J call TRBJ2-5; TRBD2 aligns across 7 bases. The ends lost 6 bases at V and 5 bases at J; junction bases unmatched: 6. This CDR3 is 13 amino acids long. Germline lookup yields CDR1 MNHNS and CDR2 SASEGT. The CDR3 coding sequence is TGTGCCAGCAGGGCCGGGGGGATGGAGACCCAGTACTTC. Its translation: CASRAGGMETQYF.

Many counts were recorded for this clonotype. The chain has TRBV10-3 and TRBJ1-2; TRBD1 might be the D (5 bases). CDR1 and CDR2 from the germline V gene are ENHRY and SYGVKD. CDR3 size: 14 residues. V lost 0 bases to trimming and J lost 8 bases, with 13 bases between them. For the CDR3, the DNA is TGTGCCATCAGTGAGTCTCGGGGCCAGCAGGGCTACACCTTC. Protein sequence: CAISESRGQQGYTF.